These 4 T cell receptor beta chains originate from one sample sequenced in a study of T cells after yellow fever vaccination. In TCRdb, the 5' RACE reads were re-called with MiXCR into one record per CDR3 protein. Of about 74,000 distinct CDR3 sequences in the sample, approximately 7% were seen once. The source material was CD8+ T cells sorted from PBMCs, sampled around 5 days after the first yellow fever vaccination. These receptors were collected from a man aged 18 to 29 who received the YFV17D yellow fever vaccine.

V gene TRBV5-1 combines with J gene TRBJ2-1, with D perhaps assigned TRBD1 or TRBD2 (5 bases each). This CDR3 spans 13 amino acids. CDR1 is SGHRS and CDR2 is YFSETQ in the germline V gene. V lost 8 bases to trimming and J lost 4 bases, with 13 bases between them. CDR3 sequence reads: CARRSGTYNEQFF. The CDR3 bases are TGCGCCAGAAGATCAGGGACGTACAATGAGCAGTTCTTC.

In this sample, this clonotype turned up many times. The J gene is TRBJ2-4, the V gene TRBV7-6; 10 bases fit TRBD1. Unmatched junction bases numbered 3, after V lost 5 bases and J lost 5 bases. The germline V gene encodes CDR1 SGHVS and CDR2 FNYEAQ. CDR3 length equals 14 residues. The CDR3 region is CASSTGTGENIQYF. DNA for the CDR3: TGTGCCAGCAGCACCGGGACAGGGGAAAACATTCAGTACTTC.

There are many counts of this clonotype. The chain uses TRBV19 and TRBJ2-1; TRBD1 is a possible D gene (6 bases). Germline lookup yields CDR1 LNHDA and CDR2 SQIVND (reference sequence). V shed 1 base and J shed 10 bases, with 11 bases lying between them. The CDR3 loop spans 13 amino acids. The CDR3 region has the DNA TGTGCCAGTAGTATAGGGACAGCTGTAGAGCAGTTCTTC. Its translation is CASSIGTAVEQFF.

CDR3 amino acids: CASRSLAGGTGELFF. CDR3 nucleotides: TGTGCCAGCAGGTCACTAGCGGGGGGGACCGGGGAGCTGTTTTTT. The V and J genes are TRBV6-5 and TRBJ2-2; 13 positions match TRBD2. Losses at the gene ends were 6 bases for V and 5 bases for J; bases not matched to a gene: 3. This CDR3 comprises 15 residues. CDR1 is MNHEY and CDR2 is SVGAGI in the germline V gene.